Sequencing of this T cell receptor beta chain was carried out in a study of blood T cell repertoires in COVID-19 (TCRdb year 2020). Looking at the study overall: Collaborator samples came from the United States, Italy and Spain and covered acute and convalescent phases of COVID-19. The prospective study material was composed of cDNA or gDNA derived from T cells, B-cell-depleted T cells, or PBMCs. Deeply sampled blood TCRbeta repertoires from subjects exposed to, actively infected with, or recovered from COVID-19 were included in the dataset. HLA class I and class II types, where available, came from metadata supplied by the sample provider rather than from assay-based typing. Sample metadata almost always included a de-identified subject ID, COVID-19 status, age in years and sex. A freely available public database, intended as a resource for researchers studying the immune response to SARS-CoV-2, is where the repertoires were released. Samples came from the ongoing ImmuneRACE study (first 160 participants) plus 1,254 subjects from 6 global collaborators. Here is what the overall study found, with its caveats: How much clinical and demographic metadata was included differed by source and by participant, and the metadata was provided uncurated.

The CDR3, cysteine through phenylalanine, is 14 amino acids long. Solely the CDR3 DNA is kept, with 42 bases framed from the first base. V loses 7 bases, J loses 1 base, and the germline ends lie 10 bases apart. CDR1 and CDR2 were assigned from the germline V gene as ENHRY and SYGVKD. In the case of this clone: What this receptor recognizes is not known. Base qualities are missing; no much larger clone stands one base away.

The collaborating institutions used their own protocols to collect whole blood in K2EDTA tubes. For TCRbeta analysis, collaborator samples were shipped as frozen whole blood, as isolated PBMCs, or as DNA extracted from either sample type. TCRbeta CDR3 regions were amplified from genomic DNA by means of the immunoSEQ Assay, a bias-controlled multiplex PCR. Per the source publication's procedure: The number of nucleated cells in each sample was estimated by amplification of reference gene primers within the assay. To quantify the absolute abundance of each unique TCRbeta CDR3 rearrangement, sequence reads were collapsed and filtered. For each sample, productive Simpson clonality was calculated as the square root of Simpson's diversity index over productive rearrangements. Imported from immuneACCESS, the table was reduced by TCRdb to in-frame sequences with V and J called. These copies leave out some clones; in studies compared against another copy, an unresolved V gene accounts for under half, and the cause of the remainder is not known. The V and J calls and clone size were taken over from that table, and D and trimming were inferred from the DNA. The sample profile shows around 150,000 clones; roughly four fifths of them were found once. The ten top clones hold about 24% of the sample.

The sample comprised peripheral blood. The source of this sequence is a woman of 80 years or more with acute or convalescent COVID-19. The chain was built from TRBV10-3 and TRBJ2-2, and TRBD2 may be the D gene, going by 6 matching bases. The CDR3: CAITAGRNTGELFF. The DNA reads TGTGCCATCACGGCGGGAAGGAACACCGGGGAGCTGTTTTTT.